This TCR beta chain comes out of a study of T-cell memory formation after mild COVID-19. About the study: Largely donor-specific sequence clusters came from two donors. Study-wide results and caveats: Pre-infection memory showed some responding clones, and this suggested that cross-reactive memory joined. Among contracting clones, CD4+ were mainly CM/EM and CD8+ enriched in EMRA. Later expanders leaned CD4+, whereas clones that contracted between day 15 and 85 were balanced CD4/CD8.

This clonotype showed up many times. Its antigen is not known. TCRdb used MiXCR to reprocess the 5' RACE reads, holding one entry per CDR3 protein. The table has 350,000 to 400,000 distinct CDR3 sequences, around a fifth seen once. The CDR3 has 11 residues. Per the germline V gene, CDR1 is DFQATT and CDR2 is SNEGSKA (reference sequence). V was pared by 4 bases and J by 7 bases, with 10 bases between. This chain links TRBV20-1 with TRBJ2-5; D uncertain. This sequence originates from an adult woman who had mild COVID-19 (a few samples of this study predate the infection). Cell type and time point are not known. Sequenced: PBMCs or a T cell subset sorted from them (not recorded which). The CDR3 nucleotides read TGCAGTGCTACCCCCCGAGGGACCCAGTACTTC. Translated, it gives CSATPRGTQYF.